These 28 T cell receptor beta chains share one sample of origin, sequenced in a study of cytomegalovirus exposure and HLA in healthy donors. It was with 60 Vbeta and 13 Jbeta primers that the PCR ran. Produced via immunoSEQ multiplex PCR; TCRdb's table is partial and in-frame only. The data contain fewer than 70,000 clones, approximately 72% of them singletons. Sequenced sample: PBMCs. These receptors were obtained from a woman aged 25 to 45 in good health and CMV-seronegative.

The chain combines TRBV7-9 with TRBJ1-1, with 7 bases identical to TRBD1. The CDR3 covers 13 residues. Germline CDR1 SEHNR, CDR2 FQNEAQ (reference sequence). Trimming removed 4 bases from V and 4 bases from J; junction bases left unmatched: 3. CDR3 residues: CASSSQGSTEAFF. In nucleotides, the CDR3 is TGTGCCAGCAGCTCACAGGGGAGCACTGAAGCTTTCTTT.

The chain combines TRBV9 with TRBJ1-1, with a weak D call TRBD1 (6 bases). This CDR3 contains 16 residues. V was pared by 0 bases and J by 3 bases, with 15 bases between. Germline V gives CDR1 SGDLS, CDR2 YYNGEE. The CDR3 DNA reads TGTGCCAGCAGCGTAGAGCTCAGGGGAGGGGACACTGAAGCTTTCTTT. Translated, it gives CASSVELRGGDTEAFF.

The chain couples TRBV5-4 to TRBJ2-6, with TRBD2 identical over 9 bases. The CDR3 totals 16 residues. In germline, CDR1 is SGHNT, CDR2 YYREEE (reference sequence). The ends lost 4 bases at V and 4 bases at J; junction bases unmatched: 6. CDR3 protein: CASSPAGGPGANVLTF. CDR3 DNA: TGTGCCAGCAGCCCAGCGGGGGGCCCGGGGGCCAACGTCCTGACTTTC. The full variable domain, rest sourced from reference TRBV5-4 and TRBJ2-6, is ETGVTQSPTHLIKTRGQQVTLRCSSQSGHNTVSWYQQALGQGPQFIFQYYREEENGRGNFPPRFSGLQFPNYSSELNVNALELDDSALYLCASSPAGGPGANVLTFGAGSRLTVL.

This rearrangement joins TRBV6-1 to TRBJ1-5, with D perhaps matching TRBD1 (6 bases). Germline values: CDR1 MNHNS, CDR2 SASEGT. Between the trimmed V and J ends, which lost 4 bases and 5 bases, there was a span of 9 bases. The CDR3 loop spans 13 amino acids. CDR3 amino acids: CASSVQGHQPQHF. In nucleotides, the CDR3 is TGTGCCAGCAGTGTCCAGGGGCATCAGCCCCAGCATTTT.

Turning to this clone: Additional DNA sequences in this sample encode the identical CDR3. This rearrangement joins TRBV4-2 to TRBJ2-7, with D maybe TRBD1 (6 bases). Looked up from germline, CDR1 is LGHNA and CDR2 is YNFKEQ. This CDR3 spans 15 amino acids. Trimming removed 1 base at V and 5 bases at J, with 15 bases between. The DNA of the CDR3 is TGTGCCAGCAGCCAAGGTACAGGGAATCAAGACGAGCAGTACTTC. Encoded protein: CASSQGTGNQDEQYF.

The CDR3 region is CAWSGHPGIEQYF. The CDR3 DNA reads TGTGCCTGGAGTGGACACCCAGGCATCGAGCAGTACTTC. The gene calls are TRBV30 and TRBJ2-7; D not certain. The CDR3 contains 13 residues. Trimming stripped 1 base from V and 6 bases from J, with 13 bases between. The germline gives CDR1 GTSNPN, CDR2 SVGIG (reference sequence).

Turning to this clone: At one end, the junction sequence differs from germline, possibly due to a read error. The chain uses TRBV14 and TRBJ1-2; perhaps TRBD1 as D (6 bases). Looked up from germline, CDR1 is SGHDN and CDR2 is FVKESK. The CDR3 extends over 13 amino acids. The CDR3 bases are TGTGCCAGCAGCCAAGATCATCGACAGGCTAAGGTCTTC. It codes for CASSQDHRQAKVF. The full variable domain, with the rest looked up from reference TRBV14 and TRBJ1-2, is EAGVTQFPSHSVIEKGQTVTLRCDPISGHDNLYWYRRVMGKEIKFLLHFVKESKQDESGMPNNRFLAERTGGTYSTLKVQPAELEDSGVYFCASSQDHRQAKVFGSGTRLTVV.

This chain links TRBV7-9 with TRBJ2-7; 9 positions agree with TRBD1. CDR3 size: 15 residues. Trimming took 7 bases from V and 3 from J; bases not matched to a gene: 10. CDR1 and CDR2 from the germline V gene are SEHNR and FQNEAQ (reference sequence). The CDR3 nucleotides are TGTGCCAGCACCGTATCTTGGACAGGGGACTACGAGCAGTACTTC. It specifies CASTVSWTGDYEQYF.

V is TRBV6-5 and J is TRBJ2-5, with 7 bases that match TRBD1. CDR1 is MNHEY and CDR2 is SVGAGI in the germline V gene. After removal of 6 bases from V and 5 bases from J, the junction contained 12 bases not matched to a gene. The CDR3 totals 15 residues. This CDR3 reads CASSRTGDIAETQYF. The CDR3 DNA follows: TGTGCCAGCAGCCGAACAGGGGATATTGCGGAGACCCAGTACTTC.

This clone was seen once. The CDR3 nucleotides read TGTGCCAGCAGCTCAGACAGGGGGTCTAATGAAAAACTGTTTTTT. Its protein is CASSSDRGSNEKLFF. The rearrangement joins TRBV7-2 to TRBJ1-4; 9 bases agree with TRBD1. The J segment lost 3 bases and the V segment lost 4 bases, leaving 3 bases of the junction unmatched. Germline loops: CDR1 SGHTA, CDR2 FQGNSA. The CDR3 consists of 15 residues.

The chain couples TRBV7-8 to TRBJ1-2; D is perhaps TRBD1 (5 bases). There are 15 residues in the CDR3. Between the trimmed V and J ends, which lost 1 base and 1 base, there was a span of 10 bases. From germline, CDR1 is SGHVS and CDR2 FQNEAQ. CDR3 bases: TGTGCCAGCAGCTTAGTGATGACAGATAACTATGGCTACACCTTC. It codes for CASSLVMTDNYGYTF. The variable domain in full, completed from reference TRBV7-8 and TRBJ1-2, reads GAGVSQSPRYKVAKRGQDVALRCDPISGHVSLFWYQQALGQGPEFLTYFQNEAQLDKSGLPSDRFFAERPEGSVSTLKIQRTQQEDSAVYLCASSLVMTDNYGYTFGSGTRLTVV.

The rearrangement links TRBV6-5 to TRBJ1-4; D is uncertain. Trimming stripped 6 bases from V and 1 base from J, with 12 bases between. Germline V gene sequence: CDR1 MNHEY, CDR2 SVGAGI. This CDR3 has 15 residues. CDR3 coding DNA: TGTGCCAGCAGCCTCGAGGTTAGAACTAATGAAAAACTGTTTTTT. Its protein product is CASSLEVRTNEKLFF.

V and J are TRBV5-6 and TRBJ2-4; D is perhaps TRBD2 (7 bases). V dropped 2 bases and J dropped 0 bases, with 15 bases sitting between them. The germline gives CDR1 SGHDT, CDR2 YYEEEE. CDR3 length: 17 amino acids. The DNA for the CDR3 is TGTGCCAGCAGCTTCAACAGGGCGGGAGTAGCCAAAAACATTCAGTACTTC. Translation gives CASSFNRAGVAKNIQYF.

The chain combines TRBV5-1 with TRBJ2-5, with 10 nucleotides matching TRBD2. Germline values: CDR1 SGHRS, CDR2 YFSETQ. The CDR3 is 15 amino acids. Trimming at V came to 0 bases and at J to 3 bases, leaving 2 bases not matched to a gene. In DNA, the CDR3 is TGCGCCAGCAGCTTGGGTAGCGGGGGGAAAGAGACCCAGTACTTC. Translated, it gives CASSLGSGGKETQYF.

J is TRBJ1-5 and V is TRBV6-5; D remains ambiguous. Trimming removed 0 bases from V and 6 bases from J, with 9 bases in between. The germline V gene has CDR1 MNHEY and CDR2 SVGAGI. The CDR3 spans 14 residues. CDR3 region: CASSYSFTIQPQHF. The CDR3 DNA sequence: TGTGCCAGCAGTTACTCCTTCACAATTCAGCCCCAGCATTTT.

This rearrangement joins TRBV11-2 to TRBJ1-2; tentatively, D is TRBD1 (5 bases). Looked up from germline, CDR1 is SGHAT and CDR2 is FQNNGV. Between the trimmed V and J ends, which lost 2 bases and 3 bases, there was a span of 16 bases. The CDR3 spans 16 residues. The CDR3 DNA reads TGTGCCAGCAGCTTACTTGTCTCAGGAGGGGACTATGGCTACACCTTC. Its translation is CASSLLVSGGDYGYTF. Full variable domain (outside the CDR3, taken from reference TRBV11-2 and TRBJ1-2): EAGVAQSPRYKIIEKRQSVAFWCNPISGHATLYWYQQILGQGPKLLIQFQNNGVVDDSQLPKDRFSAERLKGVDSTLKIQPAKLEDSAVYLCASSLLVSGGDYGYTFGSGTRLTVV.

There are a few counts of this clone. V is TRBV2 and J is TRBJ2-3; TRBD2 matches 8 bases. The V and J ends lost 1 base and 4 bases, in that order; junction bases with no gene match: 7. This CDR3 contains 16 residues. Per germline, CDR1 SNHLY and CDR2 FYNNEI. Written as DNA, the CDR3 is TGTGCCAGCAGTGAAGGGTCGGGGGGGCACGCAGATACGCAGTATTTT. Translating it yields CASSEGSGGHADTQYF.

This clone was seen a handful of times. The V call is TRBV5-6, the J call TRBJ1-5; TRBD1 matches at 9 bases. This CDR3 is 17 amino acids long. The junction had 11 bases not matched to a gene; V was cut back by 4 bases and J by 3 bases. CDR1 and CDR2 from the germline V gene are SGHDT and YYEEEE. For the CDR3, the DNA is TGTGCCAGCAGCATTACAGGGGGCGCAACCCTCAATCAGCCCCAGCATTTT. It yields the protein CASSITGGATLNQPQHF. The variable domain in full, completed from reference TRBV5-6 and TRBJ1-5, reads DAGVTQSPTHLIKTRGQQVTLRCSPKSGHDTVSWYQQALGQGPQFIFQYYEEEERQRGNFPDRFSGHQFPNYSSELNVNALLLGDSALYLCASSITGGATLNQPQHFGDGTRLSIL.

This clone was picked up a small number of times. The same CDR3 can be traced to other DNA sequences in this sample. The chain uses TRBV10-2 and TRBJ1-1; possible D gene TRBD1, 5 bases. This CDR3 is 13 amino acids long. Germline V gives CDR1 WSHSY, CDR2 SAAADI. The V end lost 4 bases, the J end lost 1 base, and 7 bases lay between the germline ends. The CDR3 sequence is CASSAQENTEAFF. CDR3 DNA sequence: TGCGCCAGCAGTGCACAGGAGAACACTGAAGCTTTCTTT.

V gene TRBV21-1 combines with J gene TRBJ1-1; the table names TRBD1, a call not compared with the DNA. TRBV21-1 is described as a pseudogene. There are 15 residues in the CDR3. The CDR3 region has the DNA TGTGCCAGCAGCTTAAGGGACAGGGAGTCCACTGAAGCTTTCTTT. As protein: CASSLRDRESTEAFF.

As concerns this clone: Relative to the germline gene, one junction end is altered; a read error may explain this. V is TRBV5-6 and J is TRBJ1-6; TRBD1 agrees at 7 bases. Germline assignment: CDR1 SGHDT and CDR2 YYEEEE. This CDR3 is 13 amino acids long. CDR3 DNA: TGTGCCAGCAGCTTGGGCTCTGCGAGACAGGGCAACTTT. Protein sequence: CASSLGSARQGNF.

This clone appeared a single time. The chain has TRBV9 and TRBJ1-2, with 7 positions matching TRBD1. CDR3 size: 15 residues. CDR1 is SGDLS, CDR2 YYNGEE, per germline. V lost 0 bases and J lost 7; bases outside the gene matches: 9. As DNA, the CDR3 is TGTGCCAGCAGCGTAGGCGGAGGGGGCGCAGGTGGCTACACCTTC. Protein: CASSVGGGGAGGYTF. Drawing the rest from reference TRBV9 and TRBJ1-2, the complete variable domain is DSGVTQTPKHLITATGQRVTLRCSPRSGDLSVYWYQQSLDQGLQFLIQYYNGEERAKGNILERFSAQQFPDLHSELNLSSLELGDSALYFCASSVGGGGAGGYTFGSGTRLTVV.

CDR3 amino acids: CASSEPQNYEQYF. For the CDR3, the DNA is TGTGCCAGCAGCGAACCACAGAACTACGAGCAGTACTTC. The chain uses TRBV6-1 and TRBJ2-7; no definite D call. The germline gives CDR1 MNHNS, CDR2 SASEGT. This CDR3 is built from 13 residues. The V end was cut by 6 bases, the J end by 3 bases, with 12 bases between.

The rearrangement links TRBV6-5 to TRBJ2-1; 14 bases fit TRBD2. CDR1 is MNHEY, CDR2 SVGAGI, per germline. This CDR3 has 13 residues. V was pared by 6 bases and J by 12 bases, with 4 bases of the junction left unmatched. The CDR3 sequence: CASRTSGRVGQFF. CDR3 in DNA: TGTGCCAGCAGGACTAGCGGGAGGGTGGGGCAGTTCTTC.

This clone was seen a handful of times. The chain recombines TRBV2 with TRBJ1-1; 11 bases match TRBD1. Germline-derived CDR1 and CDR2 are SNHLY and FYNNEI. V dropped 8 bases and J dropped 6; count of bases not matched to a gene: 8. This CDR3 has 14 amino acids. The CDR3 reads CASEGDRGIAEAFF. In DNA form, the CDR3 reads TGTGCCAGCGAGGGGGACAGGGGGATCGCTGAAGCTTTCTTT.

CDR3 DNA sequence: TGTGCCAGCTCACCAGGACAGGCCCGACGGGGTAATTCACCCCTCCACTTT. Translated: CASSPGQARRGNSPLHF. V gene TRBV18 combines with J gene TRBJ1-6; TRBD1 matches at 7 bases. Per the germline V gene, CDR1 is KGHSH and CDR2 is LQKENI. The CDR3 covers 17 residues. J gave up 6 bases and V 2 bases, and 10 bases lay outside the gene matches.

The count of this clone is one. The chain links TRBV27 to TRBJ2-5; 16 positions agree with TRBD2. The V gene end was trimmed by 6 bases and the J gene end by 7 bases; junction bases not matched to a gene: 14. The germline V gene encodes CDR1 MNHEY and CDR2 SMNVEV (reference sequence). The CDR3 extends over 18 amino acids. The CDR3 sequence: CASSPTGLAGGPVGTQYF. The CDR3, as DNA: TGTGCCAGCAGCCCAACGGGACTAGCGGGGGGGCCCGTCGGGACCCAGTACTTC.

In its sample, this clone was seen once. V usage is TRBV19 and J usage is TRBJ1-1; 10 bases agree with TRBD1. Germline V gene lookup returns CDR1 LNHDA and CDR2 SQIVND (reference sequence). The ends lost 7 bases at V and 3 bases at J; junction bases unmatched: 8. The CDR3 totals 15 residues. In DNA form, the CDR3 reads TGTGCCAGTATCCTTGGGGGACAGGGGTACACTGAAGCTTTCTTT. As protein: CASILGGQGYTEAFF.